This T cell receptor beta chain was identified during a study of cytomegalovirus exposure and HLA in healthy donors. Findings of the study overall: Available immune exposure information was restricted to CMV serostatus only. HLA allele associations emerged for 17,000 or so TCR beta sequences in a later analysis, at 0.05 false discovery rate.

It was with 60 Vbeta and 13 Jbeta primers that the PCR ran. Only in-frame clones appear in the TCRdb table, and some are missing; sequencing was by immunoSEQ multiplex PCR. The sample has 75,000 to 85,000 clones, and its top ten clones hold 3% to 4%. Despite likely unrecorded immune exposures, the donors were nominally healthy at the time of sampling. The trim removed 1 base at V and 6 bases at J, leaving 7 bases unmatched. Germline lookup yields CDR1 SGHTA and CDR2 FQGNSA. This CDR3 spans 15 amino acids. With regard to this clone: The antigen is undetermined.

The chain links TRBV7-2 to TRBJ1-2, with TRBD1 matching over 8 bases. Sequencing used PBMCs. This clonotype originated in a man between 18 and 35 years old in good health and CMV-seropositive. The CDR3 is CASSLVRQGIDGYTF. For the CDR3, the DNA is TGTGCCAGCAGCTTAGTAAGACAGGGGATCGATGGCTACACCTTC. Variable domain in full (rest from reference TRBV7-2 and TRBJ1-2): GAGVSQSPSNKVTEKGKDVELRCDPISGHTALYWYRQSLGQGLEFLIYFQGNSAPDKSGLPSDRFSAERTGGSVSTLTIQRTQQEDSAVYLCASSLVRQGIDGYTFGSGTRLTVV.